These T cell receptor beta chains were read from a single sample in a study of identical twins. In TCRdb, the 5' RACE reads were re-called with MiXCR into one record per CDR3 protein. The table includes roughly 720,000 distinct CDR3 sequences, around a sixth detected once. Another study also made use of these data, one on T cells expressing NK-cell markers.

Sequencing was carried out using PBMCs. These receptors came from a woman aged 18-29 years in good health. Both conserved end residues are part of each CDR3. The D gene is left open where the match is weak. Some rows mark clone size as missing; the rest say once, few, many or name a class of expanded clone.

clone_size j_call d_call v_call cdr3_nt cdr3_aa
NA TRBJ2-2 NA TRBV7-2 TGTGCCAGCAGCTTAGTAGCTCCTTTCACCGGGGAGCTGTTTTTT CASSLVAPFTGELFF
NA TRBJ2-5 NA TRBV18 TGTGCCAGCTCACCAAGTGAGGGGGGGAGCGAGACCCAGTACTTC CASSPSEGGSETQYF
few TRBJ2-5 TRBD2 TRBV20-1 TGCAGTGCTTATACCGGGACTAGCGGCACGCCGGCCCAGTACTTC CSAYTGTSGTPAQYF
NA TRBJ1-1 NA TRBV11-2 TGTGCCAGCAACTCAGACACAAACACTGAAGCTTTCTTT CASNSDTNTEAFF
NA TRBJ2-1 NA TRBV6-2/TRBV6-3 TGTGCCAGCAGGGGTGCGAATGAGCAGTTCTTC CASRGANEQFF
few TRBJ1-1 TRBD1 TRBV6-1 TGTGCCAGCAGTGAAGGAGGGGGCAGAGAAGCTTTCTTT CASSEGGGREAFF
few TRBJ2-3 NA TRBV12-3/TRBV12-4 TGTGCCAGCAGTCCCGGGATAATTCAGTATTTT CASSPGIIQYF
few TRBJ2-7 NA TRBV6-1 TGTGCCAGCAGTGACCTCGATGGCAGGTCGTACTACGAGCAGTACTTC CASSDLDGRSYYEQYF
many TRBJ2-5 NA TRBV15 TGTGCCACCAGCAGAGATCGGCGCCAGTACTTC CATSRDRRQYF
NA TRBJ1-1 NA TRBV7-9 TGTGCCAGCAGCTTGTACAGGTCTGAAGCTTTCTTT CASSLYRSEAFF
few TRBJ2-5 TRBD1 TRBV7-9 TGTGCCAGCAAATCGGCAGGGGGCTTCCCCGAGACCCAGTACTTC CASKSAGGFPETQYF
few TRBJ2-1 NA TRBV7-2 TGTGCCAGCAGCTTAGGTCGGGCGAGCTCCTACAATGAGCAGTTCTTC CASSLGRASSYNEQFF
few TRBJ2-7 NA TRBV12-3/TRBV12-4 TGTGCCAGCAGTTTCTCAGGGGTGTACGAGCAGTACTTC CASSFSGVYEQYF
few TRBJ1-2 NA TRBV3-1 TGTGCCAGCAGCTGGGGCCACGGCTACACCTTC CASSWGHGYTF
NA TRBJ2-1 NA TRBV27 TGTGCCAGCAGTTTGTCTAGGTTCAATGAGCAGTTCTTC CASSLSRFNEQFF
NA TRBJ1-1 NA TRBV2 TGTGCCAGCCAAGGACAGTTCACTGAAGCTTTCTTT CASQGQFTEAFF
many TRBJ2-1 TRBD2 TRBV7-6 TGTGCCAGCAGCTTAGACACGGGACTAGCCCGACCGGATGAGCAGTTCTTC CASSLDTGLARPDEQFF
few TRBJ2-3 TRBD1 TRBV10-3 TGTGCCGTCGGACAGGGTACGCAGTATTTT CAVGQGTQYF
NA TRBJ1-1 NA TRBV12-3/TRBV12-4 TGTGCCAGCAGTTTTATAAGACACAGTAAGATGAACACTGAAGCTTTCTTT CASSFIRHSKMNTEAFF
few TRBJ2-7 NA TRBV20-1 TGCAGTGCAGCGAGAATCTCCTACGAGCAGTACTTC CSAARISYEQYF
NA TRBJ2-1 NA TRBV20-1 TGCAGTGCCAAGGCACTAGGCGGCGCCGGAGGCCAATACAATGAGCAGTTCTTC CSAKALGGAGGQYNEQFF
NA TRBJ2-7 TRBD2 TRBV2 TGTGCCAGCAGTGATAGCGGGGCTTACGAGCAGTACTTC CASSDSGAYEQYF
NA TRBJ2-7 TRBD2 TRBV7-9 TGTGCCAGCAGCTTTAGATGGACTAGCAGCTCCTACGAGCAGTACTTC CASSFRWTSSSYEQYF
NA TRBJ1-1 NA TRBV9 TGTGCCAGCAGCGTAGTGATGAACACTGAAGCTTTCTTT CASSVVMNTEAFF